This T cell receptor (beta chain) was observed in a study of blood T cell repertoires in COVID-19. CDR3 length equals 17 residues. CDR1 and CDR2 (germline): MGHRA, YSYEKL. Unmatched junction bases numbered 8, after V lost 4 bases and J lost 4 bases. Produced via immunoSEQ multiplex PCR; TCRdb's table is partial and in-frame only. The data show approximately 200,000 clones, roughly 81% seen once. J is TRBJ2-5 and V is TRBV4-1; TRBD2 agrees at 14 bases. Specimen: peripheral blood. The receptor was isolated from a man aged 35 to 55 with acute or convalescent COVID-19. Written as DNA, the CDR3 is TGCGCCAGCAGCCCTATGGGACTAGCGGGGGTACGAGAGACCCAGTACTTC. It specifies CASSPMGLAGVRETQYF.